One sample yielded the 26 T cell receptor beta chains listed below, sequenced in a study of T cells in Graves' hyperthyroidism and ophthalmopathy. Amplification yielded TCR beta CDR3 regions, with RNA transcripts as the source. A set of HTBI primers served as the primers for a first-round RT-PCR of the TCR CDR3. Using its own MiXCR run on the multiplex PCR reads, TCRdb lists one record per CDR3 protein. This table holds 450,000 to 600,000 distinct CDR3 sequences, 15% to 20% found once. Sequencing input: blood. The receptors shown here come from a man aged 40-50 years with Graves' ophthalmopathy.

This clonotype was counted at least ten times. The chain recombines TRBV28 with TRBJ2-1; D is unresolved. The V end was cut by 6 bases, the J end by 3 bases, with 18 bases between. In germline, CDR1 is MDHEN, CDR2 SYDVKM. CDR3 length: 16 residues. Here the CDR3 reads CASSHRVGFHYNEQFF. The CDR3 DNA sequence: TGTGCCAGCAGCCATCGGGTTGGCTTCCACTACAATGAGCAGTTCTTC. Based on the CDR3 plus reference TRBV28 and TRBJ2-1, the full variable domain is DVKVTQSSRYLVKRTGEKVFLECVQDMDHENMFWYRQDPGLGLRLIYFSYDVKMKEKGDIPEGYSVSREKKERFSLILESASTNQTSMYLCASSHRVGFHYNEQFFGPGTRLTVL.

The CDR3 DNA sequence: TGTGCCAGCAGTAAAGATAGGGGGGCTTACGAGCAGTACTTC. Its translation is CASSKDRGAYEQYF. The chain has TRBV5-5 and TRBJ2-7, with D perhaps TRBD1 or TRBD2 (6 bases each). The CDR3 runs 14 residues. Germline assignment: CDR1 SGHKS and CDR2 YYEKEE (reference sequence). The V end was cut by 5 bases, the J end by 4 bases, with 16 bases between.

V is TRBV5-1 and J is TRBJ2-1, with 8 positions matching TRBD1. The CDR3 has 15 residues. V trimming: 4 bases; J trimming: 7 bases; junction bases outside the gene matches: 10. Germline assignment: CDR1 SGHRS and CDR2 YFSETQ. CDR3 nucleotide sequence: TGCGCCAGCAGCACAGGGGGAGGCCCCACTAATGAGCAGTTCTTC. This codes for CASSTGGGPTNEQFF.

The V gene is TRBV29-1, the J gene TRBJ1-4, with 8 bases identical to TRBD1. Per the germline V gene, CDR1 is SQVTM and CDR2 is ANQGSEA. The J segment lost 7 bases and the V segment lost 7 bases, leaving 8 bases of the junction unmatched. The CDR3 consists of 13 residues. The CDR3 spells CSASQGVGEKLFF. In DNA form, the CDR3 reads TGCAGCGCGTCACAGGGGGTCGGTGAAAAACTGTTTTTT.

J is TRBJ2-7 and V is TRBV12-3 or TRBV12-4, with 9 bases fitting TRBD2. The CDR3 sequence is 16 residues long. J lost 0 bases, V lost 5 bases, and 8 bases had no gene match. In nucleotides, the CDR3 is TGTGCCAGCAGTGAAAGGGGACTAGCAAGCTCCTACGAGCAGTACTTC. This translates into CASSERGLASSYEQYF.

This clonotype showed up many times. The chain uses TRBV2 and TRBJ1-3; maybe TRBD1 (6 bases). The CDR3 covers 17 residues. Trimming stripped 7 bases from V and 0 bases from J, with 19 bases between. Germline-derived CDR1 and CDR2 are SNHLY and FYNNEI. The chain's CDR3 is CASMAGQPSISGNTIYF. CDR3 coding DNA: TGTGCCAGCATGGCCGGACAGCCGTCCATCTCTGGAAACACCATATATTTT.

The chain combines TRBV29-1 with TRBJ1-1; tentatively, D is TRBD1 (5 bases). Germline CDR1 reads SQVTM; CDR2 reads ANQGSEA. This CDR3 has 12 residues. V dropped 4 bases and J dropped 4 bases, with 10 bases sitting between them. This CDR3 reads CSVGGRATEAFF. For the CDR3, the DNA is TGCAGCGTTGGAGGCAGGGCCACTGAAGCTTTCTTT. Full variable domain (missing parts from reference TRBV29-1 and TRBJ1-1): SAVISQKPSRDICQRGTSLTIQCQVDSQVTMMFWYRQQPGQSLTLIATANQGSEATYESGFVIDKFPISRPNLTFSTLTVSNMSPEDSSIYLCSVGGRATEAFFGQGTRLTVV.

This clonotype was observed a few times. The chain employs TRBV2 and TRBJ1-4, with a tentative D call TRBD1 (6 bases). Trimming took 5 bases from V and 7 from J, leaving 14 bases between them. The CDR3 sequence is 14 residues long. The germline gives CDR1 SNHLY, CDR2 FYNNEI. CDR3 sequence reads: CASSQQGLGEKLFF. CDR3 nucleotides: TGTGCCAGCAGTCAACAGGGATTGGGTGAAAAACTGTTTTTT. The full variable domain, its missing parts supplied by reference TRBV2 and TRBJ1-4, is EPEVTQTPSHQVTQMGQEVILRCVPISNHLYFYWYRQILGQKVEFLVSFYNNEISEKSEIFDDQFSVERPDGSNFTLKIRSTKLEDSAMYFCASSQQGLGEKLFFGSGTQLSVL.

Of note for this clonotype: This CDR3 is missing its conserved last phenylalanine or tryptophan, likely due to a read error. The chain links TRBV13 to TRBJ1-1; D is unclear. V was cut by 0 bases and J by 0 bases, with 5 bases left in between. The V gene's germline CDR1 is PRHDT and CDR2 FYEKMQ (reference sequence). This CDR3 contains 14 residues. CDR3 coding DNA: TGTGCCAGCAGCTTAGGAGGCTTGAACACTGAAGCTTTCCTT. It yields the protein CASSLGGLNTEAFL.

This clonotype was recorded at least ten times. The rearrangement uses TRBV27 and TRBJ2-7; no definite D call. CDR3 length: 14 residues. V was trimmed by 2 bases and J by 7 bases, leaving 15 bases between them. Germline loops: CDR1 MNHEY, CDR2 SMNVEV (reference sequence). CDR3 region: CASSLAGPPWEQYF. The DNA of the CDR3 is TGTGCCAGCAGTTTAGCAGGACCCCCCTGGGAGCAGTACTTC.

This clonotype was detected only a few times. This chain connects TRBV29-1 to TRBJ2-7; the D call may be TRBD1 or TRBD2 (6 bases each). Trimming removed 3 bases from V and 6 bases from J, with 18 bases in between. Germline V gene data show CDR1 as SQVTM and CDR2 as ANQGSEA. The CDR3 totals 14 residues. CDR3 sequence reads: CSVEGGRGRGEQYF. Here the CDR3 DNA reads TGCAGCGTTGAGGGAGGCAGGGGAAGGGGCGAGCAGTACTTC.

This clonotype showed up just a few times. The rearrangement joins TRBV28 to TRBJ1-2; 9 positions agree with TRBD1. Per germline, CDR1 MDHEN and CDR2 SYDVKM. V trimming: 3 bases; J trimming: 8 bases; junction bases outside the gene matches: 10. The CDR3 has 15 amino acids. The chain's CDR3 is CASSLTGQGMGGYTF. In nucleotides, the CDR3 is TGTGCCAGCAGTTTGACCGGACAGGGGATGGGGGGCTACACCTTC.

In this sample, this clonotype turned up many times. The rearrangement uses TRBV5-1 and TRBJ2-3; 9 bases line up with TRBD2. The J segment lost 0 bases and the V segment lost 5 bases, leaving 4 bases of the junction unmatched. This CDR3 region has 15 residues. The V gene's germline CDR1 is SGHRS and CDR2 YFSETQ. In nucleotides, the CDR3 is TGCGCCAGCAGGCTAGCGGGGTCTAGCACAGATACGCAGTATTTT. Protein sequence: CASRLAGSSTDTQYF.

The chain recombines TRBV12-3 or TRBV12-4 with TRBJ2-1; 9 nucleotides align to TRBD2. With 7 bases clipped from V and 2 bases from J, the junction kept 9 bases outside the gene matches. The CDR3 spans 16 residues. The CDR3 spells CASTPSGGRAYNEQFF. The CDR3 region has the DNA TGTGCCAGCACCCCCTCGGGCGGGAGGGCCTACAATGAGCAGTTCTTC.

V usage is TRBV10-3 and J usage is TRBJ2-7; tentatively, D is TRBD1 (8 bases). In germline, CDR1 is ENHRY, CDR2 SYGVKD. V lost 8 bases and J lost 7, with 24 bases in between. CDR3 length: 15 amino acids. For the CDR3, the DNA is TGTGCCATCCGGGGAGGGGGGACAGGCGGCTTTGAGCAGTACTTC. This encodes CAIRGGGTGGFEQYF.

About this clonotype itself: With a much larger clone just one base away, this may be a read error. CDR3 in DNA: TGTGCCAGCACCGAGCCAGCCGGGGAGCTGTTTTTT. Amino acids: CASTEPAGELFF. This chain links TRBV6-1 with TRBJ2-2; no firm D call. There are 12 residues in the CDR3. The germline V and J ends were trimmed by 7 bases and 6 bases, with 9 bases remaining between them. Germline CDR1 MNHNS, CDR2 SASEGT.

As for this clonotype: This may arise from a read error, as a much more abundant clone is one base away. Here the CDR3 DNA reads TGTACCAGCAGCTGGACTAGCGGCACCCAGTACTTC. Translation: CTSSWTSGTQYF. The chain employs TRBV7-9 and TRBJ2-5; 10 bases match TRBD2. The germline V gene encodes CDR1 SEHNR and CDR2 FQNEAQ (reference sequence). The CDR3 covers 12 residues.

The CDR3 DNA follows: TGTGCCATCGGGACAGGGAATGATCAGCCCCAGCATTTT. This encodes CAIGTGNDQPQHF. This rearrangement joins TRBV10-3 to TRBJ1-5; 9 bases line up with TRBD1. J was trimmed by 5 bases and V by 8 bases; bases with no gene match: 4. The CDR3 runs to 13 residues. Germline V gives CDR1 ENHRY, CDR2 SYGVKD.

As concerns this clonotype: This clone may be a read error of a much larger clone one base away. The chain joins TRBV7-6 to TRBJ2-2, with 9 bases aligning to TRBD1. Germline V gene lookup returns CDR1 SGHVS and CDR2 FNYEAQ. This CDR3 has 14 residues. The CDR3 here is CTSSARTGVGELFF. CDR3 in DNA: TGTACCAGCAGCGCCCGGACAGGGGTCGGGGAGCTGTTTTTT.

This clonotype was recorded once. The CDR3 loop reads CATRQGGTNEKLFF. The CDR3 nucleotides read TGTGCCACCCGACAGGGAGGGACTAATGAAAAACTGTTTTTT. V usage is TRBV15 and J usage is TRBJ1-4, with TRBD1 matching over 7 bases. Germline V gene sequence: CDR1 LNHNV, CDR2 YYDKDF (reference sequence). The V segment lost 8 bases and the J segment 2 bases; nucleotides outside the gene matches: 5. This CDR3 contains 14 residues.

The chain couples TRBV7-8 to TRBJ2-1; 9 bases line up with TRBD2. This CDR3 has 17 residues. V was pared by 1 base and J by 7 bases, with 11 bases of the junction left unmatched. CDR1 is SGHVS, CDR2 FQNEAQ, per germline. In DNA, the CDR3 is TGTGCCAGCAGCTTAGAGGCTAGCGGGACAACTATAAATGAGCAGTTCTTC. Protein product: CASSLEASGTTINEQFF.

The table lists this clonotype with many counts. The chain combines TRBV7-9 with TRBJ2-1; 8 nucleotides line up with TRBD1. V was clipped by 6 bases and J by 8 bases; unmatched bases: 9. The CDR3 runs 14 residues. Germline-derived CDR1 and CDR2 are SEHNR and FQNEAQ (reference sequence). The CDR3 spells CASRLTGAIHEQFF. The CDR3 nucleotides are TGTGCCAGCAGATTGACAGGGGCGATCCATGAGCAGTTCTTC.

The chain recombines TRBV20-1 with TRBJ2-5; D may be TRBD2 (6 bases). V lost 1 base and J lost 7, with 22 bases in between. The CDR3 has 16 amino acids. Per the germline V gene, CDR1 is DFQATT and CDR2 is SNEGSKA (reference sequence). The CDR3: CSARGYEEGIYGTQYF. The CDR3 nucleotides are TGCAGTGCTAGAGGATATGAGGAGGGGATATACGGGACCCAGTACTTC.

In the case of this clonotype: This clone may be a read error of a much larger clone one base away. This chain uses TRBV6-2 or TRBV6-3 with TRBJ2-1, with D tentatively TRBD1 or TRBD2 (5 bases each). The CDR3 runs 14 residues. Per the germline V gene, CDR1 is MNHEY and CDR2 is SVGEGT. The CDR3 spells CASSWGGQYNVQFF. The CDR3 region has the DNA TGTGCCAGCAGTTGGGGCGGGCAATACAATGTGCAGTTCTTC.

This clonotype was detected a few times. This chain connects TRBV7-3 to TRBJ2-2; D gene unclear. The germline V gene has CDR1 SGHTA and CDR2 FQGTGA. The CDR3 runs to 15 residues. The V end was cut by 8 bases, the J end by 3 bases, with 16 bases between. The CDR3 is CASGDSHLYTGELFF. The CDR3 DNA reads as TGTGCCAGCGGGGATAGCCACCTATACACCGGGGAGCTGTTTTTT.

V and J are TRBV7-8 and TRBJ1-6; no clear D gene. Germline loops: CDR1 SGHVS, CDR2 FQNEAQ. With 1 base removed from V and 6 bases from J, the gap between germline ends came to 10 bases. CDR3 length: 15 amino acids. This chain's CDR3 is CASSLDLPPNSPLHF. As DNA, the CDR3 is TGTGCCAGCAGCTTAGATTTACCGCCTAATTCACCCCTCCACTTT.